This entry lists 5 T cell receptor beta chains sequenced from one sample in a study of cytomegalovirus exposure and HLA in healthy donors (dated by TCRdb to about 2017). The library was prepared using the immunoSEQ multiplex PCR assay. For the multiplex PCR, a mixture combining 60 forward primers for TCR Vbeta segments and 13 reverse primers for TCR Jbeta segments was used. Entries here come from immuneACCESS through TCRdb and include only in-frame sequences with V and J called. Some clones fail to appear in such tables; in the studies checked, an unresolved V gene covers under half of the shortfall, and the cause of the remainder is unknown. This sample gives more than 95,000 clones in total; roughly 80% of them show up just once. Of the sample, approximately 1.5% is held by the ten largest clones. The sequenced sample consisted of PBMCs. These receptors originate from a woman in her thirties or forties in good health and CMV-seronegative.

V is TRBV15 and J is TRBJ2-1; D might be TRBD1 (5 bases). The CDR3 length is 15 residues. The V end lost 0 bases, the J end lost 8 bases, and 14 bases lay between the germline ends. The germline gives CDR1 LNHNV, CDR2 YYDKDF (reference sequence). The CDR3 loop is CATSRDTPTVHEQFF. CDR3 sequence (DNA): TGTGCCACCAGCAGAGATACCCCGACAGTTCATGAGCAGTTCTTC.

V is TRBV27 and J is TRBJ1-2, with D hard to call. Trimming removed 7 bases from V and 4 bases from J, with 13 bases in between. The germline CDR1 and CDR2 sequences are MNHEY and SMNVEV (reference sequence). The CDR3 is 13 residues long. CDR3 protein: CASKLSPIYGYTF. CDR3 DNA: TGTGCCAGCAAACTTTCCCCCATCTATGGCTACACCTTC.

A single count supports this clone. This chain links TRBV11-2 with TRBJ1-5; no definite D call. Trimming stripped 5 bases from V and 7 bases from J, with 15 bases between. Germline V gives CDR1 SGHAT, CDR2 FQNNGV. The CDR3 has 14 residues. CDR3 region: CASSPLPSGQPQHF. As DNA, the CDR3 is TGTGCCAGCAGCCCCCTCCCCAGTGGCCAGCCCCAGCATTTT.

Points on this clone: The CDR3 does not end in the conserved phenylalanine or tryptophan, so this is likely a read error. This chain links TRBV28 with TRBJ1-2, with D possibly being TRBD1 (6 bases). Trimming removed 3 bases from V and 6 bases from J, with 20 bases in between. The CDR3 runs to 16 residues. Germline lookup yields CDR1 MDHEN and CDR2 SYDVKM. CDR3 residues: CASSFPTPRQVHGYTL. CDR3 nucleotide sequence: TGTGCCAGCAGTTTCCCCACCCCTCGACAGGTGCATGGCTACACCCTC.

This chain links TRBV5-1 with TRBJ1-6, with D uncertain. V was clipped by 2 bases and J by 5 bases, with 8 bases between them. Germline loops: CDR1 SGHRS, CDR2 YFSETQ. The length of the CDR3 is 14 residues. CDR3 nucleotide sequence: TGCGCCAGCAGCTTCACGAACAATAATTCACCCCTCCACTTT. Translated, it gives CASSFTNNNSPLHF.